These 27 T cell receptor beta chains came from one sample sequenced in a study of regulatory T cells in long-lasting Graves disease. Sample time point: newly diagnosed GD, antithyroid drugs for less than 3 months. The TCR library was made from RNA extracted from PBMCs. Building of the TCR beta libraries involved iRepertoire HTBI primers and Arm-PCR of CDR3 regions. TCRdb called the multiplex PCR reads again in MiXCR, with one record for every CDR3 protein. This sample has around 450,000 distinct CDR3 sequences, with about 16% found just once. The same sample was also used in a study of T cells in Graves' hyperthyroidism and ophthalmopathy.

The starting material was peripheral blood mononuclear cells (PBMCs), obtained at new diagnosis, from a patient treated with antithyroid drugs. Receptors originate from a man aged 35-49 years with Graves disease.

There are a few counts of this clonotype. This could be a read error, since a much larger clone is one nucleotide away. V is TRBV20-1 and J is TRBJ2-3; 10 bases fit TRBD2. This CDR3 has 16 amino acids. The germline V gene encodes CDR1 DFQATT and CDR2 SNEGSKA (reference sequence). CDR3 sequence: CSARSPAGLAGDAQYF. The CDR3 region has the DNA TGCAGTGCTAGATCACCCGCCGGGCTAGCGGGAGATGCGCAGTATTTT.

J is TRBJ2-5 and V is TRBV19, with 7 bases that match TRBD1. J was trimmed by 2 bases and V by 4 bases; bases with no gene match: 7. Germline loops: CDR1 LNHDA, CDR2 SQIVND (reference sequence). This CDR3 spans 15 amino acids. DNA for the CDR3: TGTGCCAGTAGTACGAGACAGGGAAGGCAAGAGACCCAGTACTTC. It is translated as CASSTRQGRQETQYF.

The chain has TRBV2 and TRBJ1-4; 7 positions agree with TRBD1. Germline V CDR1 and CDR2: SNHLY, FYNNEI. Trimming took 5 bases from V and 0 from J; bases not matched to a gene: 3. There are 15 residues in the CDR3. The CDR3 protein is CASSSGTATNEKLFF. The CDR3 coding sequence is TGTGCCAGCAGTTCCGGGACAGCAACTAATGAAAAACTGTTTTTT.

This clonotype was seen many times. The chain employs TRBV6-1 and TRBJ2-5, with 9 bases matching TRBD2. V gave up 7 bases and J gave up 4 bases; unmatched junction bases: 4. Germline V CDR1 and CDR2: MNHNS, SASEGT. CDR3 length: 13 residues. The CDR3 DNA follows: TGTGCCAGCACCCCGCGGGGGGGAGAGACCCAGTACTTC. The encoded protein is CASTPRGGETQYF.

This clonotype has just a few counts. Possible read error: a much larger clone is one base away. The rearrangement links TRBV24-1 to TRBJ2-1; 8 nucleotides agree with TRBD2. The J segment lost 4 bases and the V segment lost 5 bases, leaving 9 bases of the junction unmatched. The CDR3 runs 16 residues. CDR1 KGHDR and CDR2 SFDVKD come from the germline V gene. Here the CDR3 DNA reads TGTGCCACCAGTGGCCCCAGCGGGAGTACTTACAATGAGCAGTTCTTC. Translation: CATSGPSGSTYNEQFF.

This clonotype was detected many times. V usage is TRBV11-2 and J usage is TRBJ1-6; 8 nucleotides align to TRBD1. The CDR3 is 16 amino acids. Per germline, CDR1 SGHAT and CDR2 FQNNGV. With V trimmed by 1 base and J by 9 bases, 8 bases remained unmatched. CDR3 nucleotide sequence: TGTGCCAGCAGCTTAGTTCAGGGGGCCCACTCTTCACCCCTCCACTTT. Amino acid sequence: CASSLVQGAHSSPLHF.

In this sample, this clonotype turned up many times. The rearrangement links TRBV6-1 to TRBJ2-1, with 7 bases aligning to TRBD2. The CDR3 has 14 amino acids. The germline gives CDR1 MNHNS, CDR2 SASEGT. J was trimmed by 4 bases and V by 6 bases; bases with no gene match: 6. In nucleotides, the CDR3 is TGTGCCAGCAGCTGGGGGGGAAGGTACAATGAGCAGTTCTTC. Encoded protein: CASSWGGRYNEQFF.

This clonotype has ten or more counts. This sequence joins TRBV12-5 and TRBJ1-2; tentative D call: TRBD1 (5 bases). V was cut by 1 base and J by 8 bases, with 11 bases left in between. The CDR3 totals 13 residues. Germline CDR1 is LGHNT and CDR2 is FRNRAP. The CDR3 nucleotides read TGTGCTAGTGGTTTGGGGGGCGCGGGGGGCTACACCTTC. This sequence encodes CASGLGGAGGYTF.

This clonotype was counted at least ten times. The chain employs TRBV12-3 or TRBV12-4 and TRBJ2-5, with 8 bases lining up with TRBD1. This CDR3 has 15 amino acids. Trimming cost V 6 bases and J 0 bases; bases outside gene matches: 6. The CDR3 DNA is TGTGCCAGCAGACGGGACAGGTCCTACCAAGAGACCCAGTACTTC. This codes for CASRRDRSYQETQYF.

Many counts were recorded for this clonotype. The chain couples TRBV18 to TRBJ2-3; 13 bases agree with TRBD2. This CDR3 has 17 residues. V was pared by 2 bases and J by 2 bases, with 4 bases of the junction left unmatched. From germline, CDR1 is KGHSH and CDR2 LQKENI. CDR3 sequence (DNA): TGTGCCAGCTCACCAAGACTAGCGGGAGGAATCACAGATACGCAGTATTTT. This sequence encodes CASSPRLAGGITDTQYF.

This clonotype showed up many times. The rearrangement links TRBV7-9 to TRBJ2-7, with 8 bases that match TRBD2. V lost 1 base, J lost 4 bases, and 6 bases stayed unmatched. CDR1 and CDR2 (germline): SEHNR, FQNEAQ (reference sequence). The CDR3 length is 15 residues. The DNA of the CDR3 is TGTGCCAGCAGCTTAGAAAGCGGGAGAGCTTACGAGCAGTACTTC. Its translation: CASSLESGRAYEQYF.

Points on this clonotype: One base away lies a much larger clone, so this may be a sequencing read error. This chain joins TRBV3-1 and TRBJ2-7; 11 nucleotides match TRBD2. Germline trimming cut 4 bases from V and 6 bases from J; bases unmatched to any gene: 8. CDR1 and CDR2 (germline): LGHDT, YNNKEL (reference sequence). The CDR3 consists of 15 residues. The CDR3 DNA reads as TGTGCCAGCAGCCGCCCCGGGCTAGCGGGAGGCGAGCAGTACTTC. This encodes CASSRPGLAGGEQYF.

About this clonotype: A read error may explain this, as a much larger clone is one base away. This sequence joins TRBV5-1 and TRBJ2-7; 8 bases match TRBD2. Germline V lookup: CDR1 SGHRS, CDR2 YFSETQ. The CDR3 has 14 residues. CDR3 loop: CASSLTLAVYGQYF. The DNA of the CDR3 is TGCGCCAGCAGCTTGACACTAGCGGTCTACGGGCAGTACTTC.

To note about this clonotype: This sequence may be a read error, since a much larger clone differs from it by one base. The gene calls are TRBV5-1 and TRBJ2-1, with TRBD2 matching 14 bases. The germline V gene has CDR1 SGHRS and CDR2 YFSETQ. Trimming removed 4 bases from V and 10 bases from J; junction bases left unmatched: 7. CDR3 length equals 15 residues. CDR3 residues: CASSRDGLAGGEQFF. The CDR3 DNA follows: TGCGCCAGCAGCCGAGACGGACTAGCGGGAGGCGAGCAGTTCTTC.

This clonotype was recorded at least ten times. V and J are TRBV5-1 and TRBJ2-2, with 9 bases identical to TRBD1. Trimming removed 2 bases from V and 0 bases from J; junction bases left unmatched: 2. The CDR3 spans 16 residues. Germline V gene lookup returns CDR1 SGHRS and CDR2 YFSETQ. DNA of the CDR3: TGCGCCAGCAGCTTAGGGACAGGGACGAACACCGGGGAGCTGTTTTTT. Amino acids: CASSLGTGTNTGELFF.

This clonotype was observed many times. The V and J genes are TRBV6-1 and TRBJ2-1, with 7 bases aligning to TRBD2. Trimming at V came to 8 bases and at J to 3 bases, leaving 7 bases not matched to a gene. The CDR3 is 14 residues long. Germline values: CDR1 MNHNS, CDR2 SASEGT. In nucleotides, the CDR3 is TGTGCCAGCCTCGGCGGGGGACGCTACAATGAGCAGTTCTTC. This encodes CASLGGGRYNEQFF.

The CDR3 nucleotides are TGTGCCAGCAGTTATTCCGGGACAGGGGAAGGCTACACCTTC. This sequence encodes CASSYSGTGEGYTF. J is TRBJ1-2 and V is TRBV6-5; 10 bases match TRBD1. After removal of 3 bases from V and 8 bases from J, the junction contained 6 bases not matched to a gene. The CDR3 runs 14 residues. Germline CDR1 reads MNHEY; CDR2 reads SVGAGI.

This clonotype has ten or more counts. The chain recombines TRBV13 with TRBJ2-7; no firm D call. V lost 5 bases and J 3 bases, leaving 17 bases between the germline ends. CDR1 PRHDT and CDR2 FYEKMQ come from the germline V gene (reference sequence). CDR3 size: 15 residues. In DNA form, the CDR3 reads TGTGCCAGCAGCAAACTCACAAAATACGACTACGAGCAGTACTTC. Its protein is CASSKLTKYDYEQYF.

This clonotype has a handful of counts. The chain employs TRBV10-3 and TRBJ2-6, with D unclear. CDR3 length: 15 amino acids. The germline CDR1 and CDR2 sequences are ENHRY and SYGVKD. V was trimmed by 5 bases and J by 0 bases, leaving 8 bases between them. The CDR3 protein is CAISYDNSGANVLTF. DNA for the CDR3: TGTGCCATCAGTTACGACAACTCTGGGGCCAACGTCCTGACTTTC.

This clonotype appeared many times. The chain uses TRBV28 and TRBJ1-1; D possibly corresponds to TRBD1 (6 bases). V was trimmed by 1 base and J by 4 bases, leaving 13 bases between them. Germline loops: CDR1 MDHEN, CDR2 SYDVKM. The length of the CDR3 is 15 residues. CDR3 region: CASSLSDRLGTEAFF. Written as DNA, the CDR3 is TGTGCCAGCAGTTTATCCGACAGGTTGGGCACTGAAGCTTTCTTT. Variable domain in full (rest from reference TRBV28 and TRBJ1-1): DVKVTQSSRYLVKRTGEKVFLECVQDMDHENMFWYRQDPGLGLRLIYFSYDVKMKEKGDIPEGYSVSREKKERFSLILESASTNQTSMYLCASSLSDRLGTEAFFGQGTRLTVV.

The chain couples TRBV9 to TRBJ2-5; 7 bases are shared with TRBD1. The germline V gene encodes CDR1 SGDLS and CDR2 YYNGEE. This CDR3 contains 13 residues. The V and J ends lost 3 bases and 5 bases, in that order; junction bases with no gene match: 4. The CDR3 DNA reads TGTGCCAGCAGCGGACAGGGTTGGGAGACCCAGTACTTC. Translation gives CASSGQGWETQYF.

In its sample, this clonotype was seen many times. The gene calls are TRBV2 and TRBJ2-3, with 9 bases lining up with TRBD2. In germline, CDR1 is SNHLY, CDR2 FYNNEI. CDR3 length: 16 residues. V lost 7 bases, J lost 0 bases, and 8 bases stayed unmatched. This CDR3 is CASKGLAGSSTDTQYF. The CDR3 DNA is TGTGCCAGCAAGGGGCTAGCGGGGAGTAGCACAGATACGCAGTATTTT.

This clonotype was detected ten times or more. A junction end diverges from the germline sequence, so it may reflect a read error. V gene TRBV20-1 combines with J gene TRBJ2-7; weak D call: TRBD2 (6 bases). CDR3 length: 13 amino acids. Germline lookup yields CDR1 DFQATT and CDR2 SNEGSKA (reference sequence). CDR3 region: CSASGLASSEQYF. The CDR3 DNA reads TGCAGTGCTAGTGGGCTAGCGTCCTCCGAGCAGTACTTC.

This clonotype was recorded many times. The chain recombines TRBV6-5 with TRBJ2-6; D is ambiguous. The germline gives CDR1 MNHEY, CDR2 SVGAGI. V gave up 0 bases and J gave up 0 bases, with 18 bases separating them. The CDR3 sequence is 20 residues long. The CDR3 sequence is CASSYSRIGAVGSGANVLTF. DNA for the CDR3: TGTGCCAGCAGTTACTCTCGTATTGGTGCCGTGGGCTCTGGGGCCAACGTCCTGACTTTC.

This clonotype has ten or more counts. The V gene is TRBV11-2, the J gene TRBJ2-1, with a possible D match to TRBD2 (5 bases). Between the trimmed V and J ends, which lost 3 bases and 8 bases, there was a span of 5 bases. The CDR3 consists of 11 residues. CDR1 is SGHAT and CDR2 is FQNNGV in the germline V gene. The CDR3 coding sequence is TGTGCCAGCAGCTTGGAGGATGAGCAGTTCTTC. It encodes CASSLEDEQFF.

This clonotype has ten or more counts. This sequence joins TRBV28 and TRBJ2-7; D remains ambiguous. Germline CDR1 and CDR2: MDHEN and SYDVKM. The CDR3 runs to 14 residues. The germline V and J ends were trimmed by 4 bases and 2 bases, with 12 bases remaining between them. The CDR3 DNA reads as TGTGCCAGCAGTTCAATATCAGGTCCCTACGAGCAGTACTTC. Amino acids: CASSSISGPYEQYF.

This clonotype was seen ten or more times. The chain is built from TRBV9 and TRBJ2-5; either TRBD1 or TRBD2 may fit D (5 bases each). V dropped 6 bases and J dropped 4 bases, with 19 bases sitting between them. The CDR3 contains 15 residues. Germline V CDR1 and CDR2: SGDLS, YYNGEE. CDR3: CASTQGPSGLETQYF. The CDR3 coding sequence is TGTGCCAGCACCCAGGGACCGTCAGGATTAGAGACCCAGTACTTC.